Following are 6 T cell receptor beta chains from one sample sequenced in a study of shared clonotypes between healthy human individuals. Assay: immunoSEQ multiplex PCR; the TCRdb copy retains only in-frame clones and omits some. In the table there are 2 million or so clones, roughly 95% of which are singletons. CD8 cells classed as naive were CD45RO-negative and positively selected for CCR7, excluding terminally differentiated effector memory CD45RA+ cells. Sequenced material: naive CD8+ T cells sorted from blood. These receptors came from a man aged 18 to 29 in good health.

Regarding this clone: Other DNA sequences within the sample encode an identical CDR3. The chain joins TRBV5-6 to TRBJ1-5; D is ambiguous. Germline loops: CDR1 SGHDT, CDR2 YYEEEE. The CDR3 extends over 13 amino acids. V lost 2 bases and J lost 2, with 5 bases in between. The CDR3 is CASSLDGNQPQHF. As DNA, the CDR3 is TGTGCCAGCAGCTTAGACGGCAATCAGCCCCAGCATTTT.

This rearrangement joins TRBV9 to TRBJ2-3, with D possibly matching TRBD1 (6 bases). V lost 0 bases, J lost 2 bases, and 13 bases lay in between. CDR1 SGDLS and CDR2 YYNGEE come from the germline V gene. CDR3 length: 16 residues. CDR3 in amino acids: CASSVGGGPITDTQYF. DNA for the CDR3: TGTGCCAGCAGCGTAGGAGGGGGACCTATCACAGATACGCAGTATTTT.

The CDR3 is CASSQDGTNEQFF. CDR3 DNA: TGCGCCAGCAGCCAAGATGGCACCAATGAGCAGTTCTTC. This chain joins TRBV4-1 and TRBJ2-1; no firm D call. The CDR3 covers 13 residues. V gave up 0 bases and J gave up 6 bases, with 6 bases separating them. CDR1 and CDR2 (germline): MGHRA, YSYEKL.

This CDR3 reads CASSQEDEKLFF. CDR3 nucleotide sequence: TGTGCCAGCAGCCAAGAAGACGAAAAACTGTTTTTT. J is TRBJ1-4 and V is TRBV4-2, with unresolved D. The CDR3 contains 12 residues. The V end was cut by 0 bases, the J end by 8 bases, with 4 bases between. In germline, CDR1 is LGHNA, CDR2 YNFKEQ.

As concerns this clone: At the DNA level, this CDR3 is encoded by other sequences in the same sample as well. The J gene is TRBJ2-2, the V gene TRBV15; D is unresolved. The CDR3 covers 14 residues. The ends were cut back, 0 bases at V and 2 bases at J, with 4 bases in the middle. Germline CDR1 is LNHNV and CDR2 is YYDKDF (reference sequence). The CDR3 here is CATSRDPNTGELFF. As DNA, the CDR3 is TGTGCCACCAGCAGAGATCCCAACACCGGGGAGCTGTTTTTT.

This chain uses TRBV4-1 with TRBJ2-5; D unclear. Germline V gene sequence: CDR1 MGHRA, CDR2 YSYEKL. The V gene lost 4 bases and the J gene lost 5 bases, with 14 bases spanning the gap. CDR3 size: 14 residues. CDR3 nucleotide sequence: TGCGCCAGCAGCCCTGGGGAAATTGGGGAGACCCAGTACTTC. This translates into CASSPGEIGETQYF.